This T cell receptor (beta chain) is drawn from a study of T cell responses to AZD1222 COVID-19 vaccine. The CDR3 runs 19 residues. V lost 4 bases to trimming and J lost 0 bases; unmatched junction nucleotides: 16. Germline V gene sequence: CDR1 KGHSH, CDR2 LQKENI. The method was immunoSEQ multiplex PCR; TCRdb's version includes in-frame clones alone and lacks a portion of them. Of 100,000 to 120,000 clones listed, about 85% are singletons. The material was peripheral blood, obtained on day 0 of AZD1222 vaccination. The gene calls are TRBV18 and TRBJ1-1, with 8 bases aligning to TRBD1. This TCR derives from an adult in good health. CDR3 protein: CASSHVGQGRLEMNTEAFF. In DNA form, the CDR3 reads TGTGCCAGCTCACATGTCGGACAGGGCCGATTAGAAATGAACACTGAAGCTTTCTTT.